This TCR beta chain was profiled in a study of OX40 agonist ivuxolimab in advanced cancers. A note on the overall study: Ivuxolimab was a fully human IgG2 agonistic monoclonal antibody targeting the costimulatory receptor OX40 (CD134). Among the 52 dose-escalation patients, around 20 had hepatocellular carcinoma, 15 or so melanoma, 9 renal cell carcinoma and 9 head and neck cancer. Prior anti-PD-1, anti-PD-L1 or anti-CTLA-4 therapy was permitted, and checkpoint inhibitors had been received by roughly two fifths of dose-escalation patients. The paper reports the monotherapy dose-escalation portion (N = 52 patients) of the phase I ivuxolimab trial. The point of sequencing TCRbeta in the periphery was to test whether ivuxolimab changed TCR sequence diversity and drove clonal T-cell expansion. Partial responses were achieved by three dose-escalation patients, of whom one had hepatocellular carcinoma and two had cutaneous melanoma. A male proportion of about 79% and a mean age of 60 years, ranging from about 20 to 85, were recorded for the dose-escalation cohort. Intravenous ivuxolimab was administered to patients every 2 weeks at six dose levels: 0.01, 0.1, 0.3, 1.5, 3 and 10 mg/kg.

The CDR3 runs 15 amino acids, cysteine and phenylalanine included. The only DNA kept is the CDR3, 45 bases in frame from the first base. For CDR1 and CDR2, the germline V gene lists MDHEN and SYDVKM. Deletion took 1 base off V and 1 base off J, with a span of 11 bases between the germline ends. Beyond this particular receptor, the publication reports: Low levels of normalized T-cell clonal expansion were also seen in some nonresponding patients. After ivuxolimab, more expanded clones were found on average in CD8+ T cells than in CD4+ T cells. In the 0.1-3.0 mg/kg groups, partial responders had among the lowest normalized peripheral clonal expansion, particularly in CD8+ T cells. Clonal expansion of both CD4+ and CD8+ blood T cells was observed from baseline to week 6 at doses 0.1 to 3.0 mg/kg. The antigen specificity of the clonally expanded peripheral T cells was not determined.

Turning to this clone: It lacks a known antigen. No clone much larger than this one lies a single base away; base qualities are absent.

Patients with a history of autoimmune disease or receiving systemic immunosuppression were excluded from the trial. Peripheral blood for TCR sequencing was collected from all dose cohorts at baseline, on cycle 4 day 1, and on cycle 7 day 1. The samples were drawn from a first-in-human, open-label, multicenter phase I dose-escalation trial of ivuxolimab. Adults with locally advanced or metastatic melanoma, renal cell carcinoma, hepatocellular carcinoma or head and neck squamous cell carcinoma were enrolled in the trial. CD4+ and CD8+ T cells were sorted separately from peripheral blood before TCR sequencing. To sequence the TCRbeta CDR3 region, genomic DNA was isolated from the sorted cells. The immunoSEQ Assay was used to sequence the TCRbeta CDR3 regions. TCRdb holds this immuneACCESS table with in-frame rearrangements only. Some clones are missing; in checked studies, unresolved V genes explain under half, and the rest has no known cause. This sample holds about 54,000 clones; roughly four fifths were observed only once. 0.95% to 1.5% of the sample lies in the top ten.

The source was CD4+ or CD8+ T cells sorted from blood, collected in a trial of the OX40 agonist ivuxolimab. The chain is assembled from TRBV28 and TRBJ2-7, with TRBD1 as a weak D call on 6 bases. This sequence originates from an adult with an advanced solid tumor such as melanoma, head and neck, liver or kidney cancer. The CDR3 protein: CASSLLLQGSYEQYF. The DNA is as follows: TGTGCCAGCAGTTTATTATTACAGGGTTCCTACGAGCAGTACTTC.